Listed below are T cell receptor beta chains from one sample, sequenced in a study of blood T cell repertoires in COVID-19. Sequencing used immunoSEQ multiplex PCR; TCRdb keeps in-frame clones, though not all of them. The sample yields approximately 530,000 clones, 85% to 90% seen once. The source material was peripheral blood. All receptors derive from a woman in her forties or fifties with COVID-19, enrolled during active disease. Both conserved end residues are part of each CDR3. The order of the fields is V gene, J gene, D gene, clone size, CDR3 protein, CDR3 DNA. The D gene is left open where the match is weak. The listing skips clone size in some rows; elsewhere it reads once, few, many or a size class.

TRBV2,TRBJ1-2,.,.,CASTQGRDGYTF,TGTGCCAGCACACAGGGAAGAGATGGCTACACCTTC
TRBV6-5,TRBJ1-2,TRBD1,.,CASSQPTGRGYTF,TGTGCCAGCAGCCAGCCGACAGGGCGCGGCTACACCTTC
TRBV10-3,TRBJ1-4,.,.,CAISEGAAEKLFF,TGTGCCATCAGTGAAGGGGCAGCGGAAAAACTGTTTTTT
TRBV5-1,TRBJ2-3,TRBD2,.,CASSGGGASTDTQYF,TGCGCCAGCTCCGGCGGGGGGGCTAGCACAGATACGCAGTATTTT
TRBV29-1,TRBJ2-2,TRBD1,.,CSVMTGVATGELFF,TGCAGCGTTATGACAGGGGTGGCAACCGGGGAGCTGTTTTTT
TRBV7-2,TRBJ2-5,TRBD2,.,CASSQLAGEQETQYF,TGTGCCAGCAGTCAACTAGCGGGGGAACAAGAGACCCAGTACTTC
TRBV27,TRBJ2-7,TRBD1,.,CASSTGGYEQYF,TGTGCCAGCTCGACAGGGGGTTACGAGCAGTACTTC
TRBV6-5,TRBJ1-2,.,.,CASLADGYTF,TGTGCCAGTCTAGCGGATGGCTACACCTTC
TRBV2,TRBJ1-2,.,few,CASSGMGPTGYTF,TGTGCCAGCAGTGGGATGGGGCCTACCGGCTACACCTTC
TRBV5-4,TRBJ1-6,.,.,CASSLGQGTGHSPLHF,TGTGCCAGCAGCTTAGGGCAGGGAACGGGCCATTCACCCCTCCACTTT
TRBV1,TRBJ2-3,.,.,CTSRGLGTSGVHF,TGCACCAGCAGGGGGCTGGGGACTAGCGGGGTCCATTTT
TRBV19,TRBJ1-1,TRBD1,.,CASSPGTGGFWNTEAFF,TGTGCCAGTAGCCCCGGGACAGGGGGGTTTTGGAACACTGAAGCTTTCTTT
TRBV11-2,TRBJ2-1,TRBD2,.,CASILIRTSGGSNEQFF,TGTGCCAGCATCCTAATCCGGACTAGCGGGGGAAGCAATGAGCAGTTCTTC
TRBV28,TRBJ1-2,.,once,CASSPQGWAYGYTF,TGTGCCAGCAGTCCACAGGGATGGGCCTATGGCTACACCTTC
TRBV7-6,TRBJ2-3,.,.,CASSLDPGIDTQYF,TGTGCCAGCAGCTTAGATCCAGGGATAGATACGCAGTATTTT
TRBV10-3,TRBJ2-3,TRBD2,.,CASTSGSSTDTQYF,TGTGCCTCGACTAGCGGGTCTAGCACAGATACGCAGTATTTT
TRBV24-1,TRBJ2-3,TRBD2,.,CATGLSGGADTQYF,TGTGCCACAGGGCTTAGCGGGGGGGCAGATACGCAGTATTTT
TRBV5-4,TRBJ1-5,.,.,CASSPDWDQPQHF,TGTGCCAGCAGCCCTGACTGGGATCAGCCCCAGCATTTT
TRBV5-6,TRBJ2-7,.,.,CAITEEKSSYEQYF,TGTGCTATAACCGAAGAGAAGAGCTCCTACGAGCAGTACTTC
TRBV3-1/TRBV3-2,TRBJ2-5,.,.,CASSHGEETQYF,TGTGCCAGCAGCCACGGAGAGGAGACCCAGTACTTC
TRBV5-1,TRBJ1-2,.,.,CASSFDGRVVGYTF,TGCGCCAGCAGCTTCGATGGCAGGGTGGTCGGCTACACCTTC
TRBV12-3/TRBV12-4,TRBJ1-1,.,.,CASTHFSGEAFF,TGTGCCAGCACACACTTCTCGGGTGAAGCTTTCTTT
TRBV5-1,TRBJ2-7,.,.,CASSGEISYEQYF,TGCGCCAGTTCAGGGGAAATATCCTACGAGCAGTACTTC
TRBV19,TRBJ2-5,TRBD1,.,CASSIGVGQGGGETQYF,TGTGCCAGTAGTATCGGTGTCGGACAGGGGGGAGGAGAGACCCAGTACTTC
TRBV28,TRBJ1-6,.,.,CASRSSGDKSRSPLHF,TGTGCCAGCAGATCGAGCGGAGACAAGTCAAGATCACCCCTCCACTTT
TRBV2,TRBJ2-7,.,.,CASSFNTGLGEQYF,TGTGCCAGCAGTTTTAACACAGGGTTGGGGGAGCAGTACTTC
TRBV9,TRBJ1-3,.,.,CASSVAGLLSGNTIYF,TGTGCCAGCAGCGTAGCCGGACTTCTCTCTGGAAACACCATATATTTT
TRBV5-1,TRBJ1-6,.,few,CASSPGTSNSPLHF,TGCGCCAGCAGCCCGGGGACTTCAAATTCACCCCTCCACTTT
TRBV12-3/TRBV12-4,TRBJ1-2,.,.,CASSFGSNYGYTF,TGTGCCAGCAGTTTTGGCTCTAACTATGGCTACACCTTC
TRBV5-4,TRBJ1-1,.,.,CASSLGSGQNTEAFF,TGTGCCAGCAGCTTGGGTTCAGGACAGAACACTGAAGCTTTCTTT
TRBV6-2/TRBV6-3,TRBJ2-7,TRBD1,few,CASSHPLLSERQGTSYEQYF,TGTGCCAGCAGTCACCCCCTCCTATCAGAAAGACAGGGTACCTCCTACGAGCAGTACTTC
TRBV9,TRBJ1-4,.,.,CASSTPEGKTDEKLFF,TGTGCCAGCAGCACCCCGGAGGGGAAAACGGATGAAAAACTGTTTTTT
TRBV11-2,TRBJ1-1,.,once,CASSLGGGSYEAFF,TGTGCCAGCAGCTTAGGAGGGGGATCGTATGAAGCTTTCTTT
TRBV30,TRBJ2-3,TRBD2,few,CAWSQPSGGPVDLF,TGTGCCTGGAGTCAACCTAGCGGGGGGCCAGTGGATTTATTT
TRBV11-2,TRBJ2-3,TRBD2,.,CASSLTRSTSGTQYF,TGTGCCAGCAGCTTAACACGCTCGACTAGCGGCACGCAGTATTTT
TRBV4-2,TRBJ2-3,.,.,CASSQVGIQSRTDTQYF,TGTGCCAGCAGCCAAGTCGGGATCCAATCCCGCACAGATACGCAGTATTTT
TRBV5-1,TRBJ2-7,.,.,CASSYTGLPYEQYF,TGCGCCAGCAGCTACACAGGGTTACCCTACGAGCAGTACTTC
TRBV19,TRBJ1-5,.,.,CASSKVGQPNQPQHF,TGTGCCAGTAGTAAAGTTGGACAGCCCAATCAGCCCCAGCATTTT
TRBV2,TRBJ2-7,TRBD1,.,CASSVGTGGYEQYF,TGTGCCAGCAGTGTGGGGACAGGGGGCTACGAGCAGTACTTC
TRBV6-7,TRBJ1-5,.,.,CAKPHGGQPQHF,TGTGCCAAACCTCACGGCGGTCAGCCCCAGCATTTT
TRBV11-2,TRBJ2-3,TRBD2,.,CASSYNSGGITYTQYF,TGTGCCAGCAGCTACAATAGCGGGGGTATCACATATACGCAGTATTTT